Listed below are T cell receptor beta chains from one sample, sequenced in a study of human T cells and chemical hapten exposure. TCRdb fed the RACE reads into MiXCR, producing one record per CDR3 protein. The sample includes just over 90,000 distinct CDR3 sequences, approximately 9.7% of them seen just once. The specimen sequenced was whole blood. The receptors originated from a female donor in good health. Some clones in this sample may be carry-over from other donors' samples. Both conserved end residues are part of each CDR3. Each record gives: V gene, clone size, D gene, J gene, CDR3 protein, CDR3 DNA. The D gene is left open where the match is weak. Clone sizes are given selectively: once, few, many, or a class where the clone is expanded.

TRBV15	few	TRBD1	TRBJ2-1	CATSREGGQGYDEQFF	TGTGCCACCAGCAGAGAAGGGGGACAGGGGTATGATGAGCAGTTCTTC
TRBV12-5	.	.	TRBJ1-2	CASGLVLPGRLNYGYTF	TGTGCTAGTGGTTTGGTTCTCCCGGGACGGTTAAACTATGGCTACACCTTC
TRBV20-1	few	.	TRBJ2-7	CSARGGGSYEQYF	TGCAGTGCTAGGGGAGGAGGGTCCTACGAGCAGTACTTC
TRBV20-1	few	.	TRBJ2-1	CSARDLGGAYNEQFF	TGCAGTGCTAGAGATCTTGGAGGGGCTTACAATGAGCAGTTCTTC
TRBV5-1	few	TRBD1	TRBJ2-6	CASSWTGTGANVLTF	TGCGCCAGCAGCTGGACAGGGACTGGGGCCAACGTCCTGACTTTC
TRBV2	.	.	TRBJ2-5	CASSIQQGHGGETQYF	TGTGCCAGCAGTATTCAACAGGGCCATGGAGGAGAGACCCAGTACTTC
TRBV2	few	TRBD2	TRBJ2-7	CASSETGLAAGLSYF	TGTGCCAGCAGTGAAACGGGACTAGCGGCGGGTTTGTCGTACTTC
TRBV2	many	TRBD1	TRBJ2-1	CASTRDSSYNEQFF	TGTGCCAGCACCCGGGACAGCTCCTACAATGAGCAGTTCTTC
TRBV7-2	.	.	TRBJ2-3	CASSPTTDTQYF	TGTGCCAGCAGTCCGACAACAGATACGCAGTATTTT
TRBV19	few	.	TRBJ2-1	CASSGRVSYNEQFF	TGTGCCAGCTCCGGGCGGGTGTCCTACAATGAGCAGTTCTTC
TRBV7-2	many	.	TRBJ2-5	CASSLRGLQETQYF	TGTGCCAGCAGCCTGAGGGGGTTGCAAGAGACCCAGTACTTC
TRBV29-1	few	.	TRBJ2-7	CSVDIGGESYEQYF	TGCAGCGTTGATATAGGGGGGGAGTCCTACGAGCAGTACTTC
TRBV30	few	TRBD2	TRBJ2-1	CAFRTSGARGYEQFF	TGTGCCTTCCGGACTAGCGGGGCACGGGGCTATGAGCAGTTCTTC
TRBV10-3	.	.	TRBJ2-5	CATRDFGETQYF	TGTGCCACGAGGGACTTCGGGGAGACCCAGTACTTC
TRBV14	many	.	TRBJ1-3	CASSQDLTTTGNTIYF	TGTGCCAGCAGCCAAGATTTGACAACCACTGGAAACACCATATATTTT
TRBV9	.	TRBD2	TRBJ2-5	CVSSAGGLNVETQYF	TGTGTCAGCAGCGCGGGGGGATTAAACGTAGAGACCCAGTACTTC
TRBV28	many	.	TRBJ2-3	CASSSRTDTQYF	TGTGCCAGCAGTTCACGTACAGATACGCAGTATTTT
TRBV5-6	.	.	TRBJ2-7	CASSLGDFFYF	TGTGCCAGCAGCTTGGGGGACTTCTTCTACTTC
TRBV7-6	few	TRBD2	TRBJ2-3	CASSSGITSGRPTDTQYF	TGTGCCAGCAGCTCCGGTATCACTAGCGGGAGACCAACAGATACGCAGTATTTT
TRBV20-1	many	.	TRBJ1-1	CSARDPDTEAFF	TGCAGTGCTAGAGATCCCGACACTGAAGCTTTCTTT
TRBV28	few	.	TRBJ2-1	CASSNNYNEQFF	TGTGCCAGCAGTAACAACTACAATGAGCAGTTCTTC
TRBV6-2/TRBV6-3	few	.	TRBJ2-7	CASSRGREQYF	TGTGCCAGCAGCCGTGGACGCGAGCAGTACTTC
TRBV28	.	.	TRBJ2-7	CASSLSAYEQYF	TGTGCCAGCAGTTTGTCTGCCTACGAGCAGTACTTC
TRBV10-2	.	TRBD1	TRBJ1-6	CASSDPGTGTYNSPLHF	TGCGCCAGCAGTGACCCCGGGACAGGGACCTATAATTCACCCCTCCACTTT
TRBV28	.	TRBD1	TRBJ1-1	CASRGGFTEAFF	TGTGCCAGCAGAGGGGGCTTCACTGAAGCTTTCTTT
TRBV2	few	.	TRBJ2-3	CASSDLGTDTQYF	TGTGCCAGCAGTGATCTGGGCACAGATACGCAGTATTTT
TRBV27	.	.	TRBJ2-7	CASSLSRPNEQYF	TGTGCCAGCAGTTTGTCGAGACCAAACGAGCAGTACTTC
TRBV6-1	many	.	TRBJ2-2	CASRVPQGYTGELFF	TGTGCCAGCAGGGTTCCCCAGGGATACACCGGGGAGCTGTTTTTT
TRBV5-4	few	TRBD2	TRBJ2-1	CASSFRPGTSGRPRRQFF	TGTGCCAGCAGCTTTCGCCCCGGGACTAGCGGGAGGCCCCGCAGGCAGTTCTTC
TRBV5-5	many	.	TRBJ1-1	CASSLYPGTEAFF	TGTGCCAGCAGCCTCTACCCCGGCACTGAAGCTTTCTTT
TRBV29-1	.	.	TRBJ2-7	CSVEDPRGSYEQYF	TGCAGCGTTGAAGATCCCCGGGGGTCCTACGAGCAGTACTTC
TRBV3-1	many	.	TRBJ2-6	CASSLWRAGANVLTF	TGTGCCAGCAGCCTTTGGAGGGCTGGGGCCAACGTCCTGACTTTC
TRBV4-1	.	TRBD2	TRBJ2-7	CASSQGTSGSSYEQYF	TGCGCCAGCAGCCAGGGGACTAGCGGGAGCTCCTACGAGCAGTACTTC
TRBV5-1	many	.	TRBJ2-5	CASSLIRGGEETQYF	TGCGCCAGCAGCTTGATTAGAGGGGGGGAAGAGACCCAGTACTTC
TRBV20-1	few	.	TRBJ2-7	CSARDWGGISYEQYF	TGCAGTGCTAGAGATTGGGGGGGCATCTCCTACGAGCAGTACTTC
TRBV29-1	many	.	TRBJ1-1	CSVEEFILDRRNTEAFF	TGCAGCGTTGAAGAATTTATATTAGACAGGCGGAACACTGAAGCTTTCTTT
TRBV20-1	.	TRBD1	TRBJ2-3	CSAGTPTGVTDTQYF	TGCAGTGCTGGGACACCGACAGGGGTCACAGATACGCAGTATTTT
TRBV5-1	many	TRBD1	TRBJ2-1	CASSSGGNEQFF	TGCGCCAGCAGCTCAGGGGGCAATGAGCAGTTCTTC
TRBV20-1	.	.	TRBJ2-1	CSASRDGGRDEQFF	TGCAGTGCTAGCCGGGACGGGGGCCGGGATGAGCAGTTCTTC
TRBV20-1	.	.	TRBJ2-3	CSAKSSGTDTQYF	TGCAGTGCTAAGTCTAGCGGCACAGATACGCAGTATTTT
TRBV11-2	.	.	TRBJ1-1	CASSTLVWTEAFF	TGTGCCAGCAGCACACTAGTCTGGACTGAAGCTTTCTTT
TRBV28	few	TRBD1	TRBJ2-7	CASSPFRGLKSYEQYF	TGTGCCAGCAGCCCCTTCAGGGGGCTTAAGTCCTACGAGCAGTACTTC
TRBV27	few	TRBD2	TRBJ2-1	CASSTWTSGSIYEQFF	TGTGCCAGCAGTACCTGGACTAGCGGGAGTATCTATGAGCAGTTCTTC
TRBV28	many	.	TRBJ2-3	CASRHTDTQYF	TGTGCCAGCAGGCACACAGATACGCAGTATTTT
TRBV6-5	.	.	TRBJ2-7	CASSYFGAGSSSYEQYF	TGTGCCAGCAGTTACTTTGGGGCGGGTTCAAGCTCCTACGAGCAGTACTTC
TRBV24-1	few	.	TRBJ2-2	CATSDATGFTGELFF	TGTGCCACCAGTGACGCTACAGGGTTCACCGGGGAGCTGTTTTTT
TRBV9	.	TRBD1	TRBJ2-7	CASSPRDRLSYEQYF	TGTGCCAGCAGCCCGAGGGACAGGTTATCCTACGAGCAGTACTTC
TRBV12-3/TRBV12-4	many	.	TRBJ2-7	CASSPRASYEQYF	TGTGCCAGCAGTCCCCGGGCTTCCTACGAGCAGTACTTC